This TCR beta chain was captured by sequencing in a study of shared clonotypes between healthy human individuals. The deep-level immunoSEQ assay was used. Sorted subsets were amplified in replicate PCRs using around 200 ng DNA, approximately 30,000 T cell genomes. The data were produced by immunoSEQ multiplex PCR, yet TCRdb's version contains in-frame clones alone and is incomplete. The sample shows 1 million to 1.2 million clones, 60% to 85% of them seen only once. Healthy and HIV-negative, the adult donors had no recent acute infections or vaccinations. Notes on the study in general: Among non-shared clonotypes, generation probabilities were lower than among those shared by all four donors.

A note on this clone: Its matching antigen is unknown.

Germline CDR1 is SGHNT and CDR2 is YYREEE (reference sequence). V was trimmed by 0 bases and J by 3 bases, leaving 4 bases between them. There are 14 residues in the CDR3. This chain links TRBV5-4 with TRBJ2-6; no clear D. Source material: memory CD4+ T cells from PBMCs. Subset described: CD45RA-negative fraction. This sequence originates from a man aged 18 to 30 in good health. Some clones in this sample may be carry-over from other donors' samples. The DNA for the CDR3 is TGTGCCAGCAGCTTGGGGCGTGGGGCCAACGTCCTGACTTTC. It yields the protein CASSLGRGANVLTF.